This record covers a single TCR beta chain. The target antigen is unknown. The sample holds other DNA sequences that translate to the same CDR3. CDR3 size: 14 residues. The germline V gene encodes CDR1 SNHLY and CDR2 FYNNEI. After removal of 6 bases from V and 4 bases from J, the junction contained 2 bases not matched to a gene. This sample stems from a study of cytomegalovirus exposure and HLA in healthy donors. Findings and limits, study-wide: In an earlier analysis, about 87% or about 30%: the productive usage of most TCR beta V segments.

It was with 60 Vbeta and 13 Jbeta primers that the PCR ran. The method was immunoSEQ multiplex PCR; TCRdb's version includes in-frame clones alone and lacks a portion of them. The data contain 150,000 to 200,000 clones, 65% to 90% of them singletons. Sequencing used PBMCs. This receptor was taken from a male donor in good health and CMV-seronegative. The chain uses TRBV2 and TRBJ1-5; 11 nucleotides align to TRBD1. Here the CDR3 reads CASSGTGGNQPQHF. The CDR3 bases are TGTGCCAGCAGCGGGACAGGGGGGAATCAGCCCCAGCATTTT.